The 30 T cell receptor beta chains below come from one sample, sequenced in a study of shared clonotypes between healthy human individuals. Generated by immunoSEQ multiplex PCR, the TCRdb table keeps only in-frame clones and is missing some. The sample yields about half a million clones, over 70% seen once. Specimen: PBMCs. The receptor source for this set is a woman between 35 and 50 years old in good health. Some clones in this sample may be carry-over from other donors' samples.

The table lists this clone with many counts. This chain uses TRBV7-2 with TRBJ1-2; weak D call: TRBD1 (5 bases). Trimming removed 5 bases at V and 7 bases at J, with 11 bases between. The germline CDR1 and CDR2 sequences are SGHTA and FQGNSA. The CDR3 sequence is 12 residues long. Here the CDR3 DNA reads TGTGCCAGCAGCCGGGACGTTGCTGGCTACACCTTC. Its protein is CASSRDVAGYTF.

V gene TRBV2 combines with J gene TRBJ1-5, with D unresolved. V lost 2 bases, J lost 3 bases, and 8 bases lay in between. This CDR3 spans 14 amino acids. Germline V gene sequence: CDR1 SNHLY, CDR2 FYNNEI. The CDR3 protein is CASSETGYNQPQHF. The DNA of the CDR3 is TGTGCCAGCAGTGAAACGGGATACAATCAGCCCCAGCATTTT.

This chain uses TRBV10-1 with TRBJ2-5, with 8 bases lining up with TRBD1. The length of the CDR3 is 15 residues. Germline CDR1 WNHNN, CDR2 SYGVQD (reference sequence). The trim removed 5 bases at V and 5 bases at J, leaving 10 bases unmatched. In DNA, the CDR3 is TGCGCCAGCAGTAGAGGGACAGGCGGTAGGGAGACCCAGTACTTC. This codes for CASSRGTGGRETQYF.

CDR3 residues: CASSLAGGYGANVLTF. CDR3 coding DNA: TGTGCCAGCAGCTTAGCAGGGGGCTATGGGGCCAACGTCCTGACTTTC. This sequence joins TRBV7-8 and TRBJ2-6, with 7 positions matching TRBD1. V lost 0 bases to trimming and J lost 3 bases; unmatched junction nucleotides: 2. The CDR3 runs 16 residues. Looked up from germline, CDR1 is SGHVS and CDR2 is FQNEAQ.

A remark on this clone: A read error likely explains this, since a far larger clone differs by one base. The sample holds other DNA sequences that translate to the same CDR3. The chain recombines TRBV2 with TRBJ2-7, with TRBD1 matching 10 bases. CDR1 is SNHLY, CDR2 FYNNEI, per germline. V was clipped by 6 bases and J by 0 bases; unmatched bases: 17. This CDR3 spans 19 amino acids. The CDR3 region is CASRPGQGFDWLTSYEQYF. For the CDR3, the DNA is TGTGCCAGCAGACCGGGACAGGGGTTTGACTGGCTGACCTCCTACGAGCAGTACTTC.

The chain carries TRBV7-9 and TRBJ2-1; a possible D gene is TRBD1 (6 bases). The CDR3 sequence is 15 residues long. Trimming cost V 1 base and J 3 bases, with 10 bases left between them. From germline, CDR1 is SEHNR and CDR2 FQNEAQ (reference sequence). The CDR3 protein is CASSLGGGFYNEQFF. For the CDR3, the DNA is TGTGCCAGCAGCTTAGGAGGGGGTTTCTACAATGAGCAGTTCTTC.

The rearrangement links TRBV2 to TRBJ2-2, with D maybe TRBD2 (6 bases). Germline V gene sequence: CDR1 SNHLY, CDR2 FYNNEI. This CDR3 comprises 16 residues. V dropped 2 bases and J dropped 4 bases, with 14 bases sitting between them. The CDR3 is CASSERDSAGTGELFF. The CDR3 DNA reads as TGTGCCAGCAGTGAACGGGACTCTGCAGGCACCGGGGAGCTGTTTTTT.

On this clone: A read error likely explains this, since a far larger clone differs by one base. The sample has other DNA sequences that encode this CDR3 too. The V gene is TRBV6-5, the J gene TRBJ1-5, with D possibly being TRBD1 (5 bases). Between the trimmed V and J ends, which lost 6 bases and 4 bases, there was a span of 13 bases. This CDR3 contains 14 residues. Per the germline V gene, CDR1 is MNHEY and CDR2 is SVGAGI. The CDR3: CASSYLGGNQPQHF. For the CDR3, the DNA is TGTGCCAGCAGCTACCTGGGGGGGAATCAGCCCCAGCATTTT.

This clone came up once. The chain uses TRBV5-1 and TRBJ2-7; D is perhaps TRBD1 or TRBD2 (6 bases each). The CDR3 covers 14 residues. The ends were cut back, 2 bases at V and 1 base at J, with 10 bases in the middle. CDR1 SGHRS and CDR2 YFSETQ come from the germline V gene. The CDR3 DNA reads TGCGCCAGCAGCTTTAGGGGGGATTCCTACGAGCAGTACTTC. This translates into CASSFRGDSYEQYF.

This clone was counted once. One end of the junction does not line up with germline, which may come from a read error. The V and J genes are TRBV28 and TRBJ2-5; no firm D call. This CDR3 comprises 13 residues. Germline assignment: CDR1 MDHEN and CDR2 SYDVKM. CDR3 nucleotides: TGTGCCAGCAGTTTCGAGATACAAGGGACCCAGTACTTC. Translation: CASSFEIQGTQYF.

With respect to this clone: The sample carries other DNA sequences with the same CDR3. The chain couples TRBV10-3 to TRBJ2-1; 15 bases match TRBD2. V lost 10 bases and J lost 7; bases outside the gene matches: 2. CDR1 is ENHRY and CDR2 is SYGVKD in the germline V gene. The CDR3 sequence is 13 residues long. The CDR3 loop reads CATGLAGGNEQFF. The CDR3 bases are TGTGCCACGGGACTAGCGGGGGGAAATGAGCAGTTCTTC.

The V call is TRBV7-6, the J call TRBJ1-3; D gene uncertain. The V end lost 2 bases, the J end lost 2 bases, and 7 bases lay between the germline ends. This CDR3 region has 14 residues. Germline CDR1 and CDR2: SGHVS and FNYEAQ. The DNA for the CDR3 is TGTGCCAGCAGCTTATCTTACGCTGGAAACACCATATATTTT. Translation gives CASSLSYAGNTIYF. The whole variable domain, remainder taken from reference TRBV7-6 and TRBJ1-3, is GAGVSQSPRYKVTKRGQDVALRCDPISGHVSLYWYRQALGQGPEFLTYFNYEAQQDKSGLPNDRFSAERPEGSISTLTIQRTEQRDSAMYRCASSLSYAGNTIYFGEGSWLTVV.

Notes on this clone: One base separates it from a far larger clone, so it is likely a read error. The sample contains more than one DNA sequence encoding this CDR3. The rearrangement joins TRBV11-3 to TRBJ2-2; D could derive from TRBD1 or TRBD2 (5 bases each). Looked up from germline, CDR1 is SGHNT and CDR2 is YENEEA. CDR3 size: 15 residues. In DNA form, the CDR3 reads TGTGCCAGCAGCACCACCCTAGCTGGGACCGGAGAGCTGTTTTTT. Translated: CASSTTLAGTGELFF.

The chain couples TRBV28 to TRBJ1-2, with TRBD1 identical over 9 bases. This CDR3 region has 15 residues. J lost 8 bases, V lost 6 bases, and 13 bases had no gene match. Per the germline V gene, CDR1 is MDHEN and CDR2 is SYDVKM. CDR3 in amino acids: CASSPTTDRGSGYTF. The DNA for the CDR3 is TGTGCCAGCAGCCCCACAACCGACAGGGGGTCGGGCTACACCTTC.

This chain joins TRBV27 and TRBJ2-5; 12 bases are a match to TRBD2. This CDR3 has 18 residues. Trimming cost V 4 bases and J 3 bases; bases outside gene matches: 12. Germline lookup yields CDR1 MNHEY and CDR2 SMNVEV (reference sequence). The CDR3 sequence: CASSSVGRLAGVEETQYF. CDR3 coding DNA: TGTGCCAGCAGTTCGGTGGGTAGACTAGCGGGAGTGGAAGAGACCCAGTACTTC.

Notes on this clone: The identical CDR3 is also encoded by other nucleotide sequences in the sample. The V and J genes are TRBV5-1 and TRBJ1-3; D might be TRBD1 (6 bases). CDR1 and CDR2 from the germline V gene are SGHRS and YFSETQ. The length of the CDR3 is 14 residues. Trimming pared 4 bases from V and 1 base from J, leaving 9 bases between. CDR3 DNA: TGCGCCAGCAGCGACACAGGGTCTGGAAACACCATATATTTT. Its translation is CASSDTGSGNTIYF.

The CDR3: CASSLTSGRAETQYF. The CDR3 bases are TGTGCCAGCAGCTTAACTAGCGGGAGGGCCGAGACCCAGTACTTC. The J gene is TRBJ2-5, the V gene TRBV7-3; TRBD2 agrees at 11 bases. Germline V lookup: CDR1 SGHTA, CDR2 FQGTGA. The junction had 2 bases not matched to a gene; V was cut back by 0 bases and J by 5 bases. There are 15 residues in the CDR3.

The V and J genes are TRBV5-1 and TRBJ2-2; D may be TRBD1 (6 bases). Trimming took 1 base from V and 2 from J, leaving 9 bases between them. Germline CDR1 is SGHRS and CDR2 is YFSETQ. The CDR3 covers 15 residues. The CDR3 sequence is CASSLRDTNTGELFF. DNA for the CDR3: TGCGCCAGCAGCTTGCGGGACACAAACACCGGGGAGCTGTTTTTT.

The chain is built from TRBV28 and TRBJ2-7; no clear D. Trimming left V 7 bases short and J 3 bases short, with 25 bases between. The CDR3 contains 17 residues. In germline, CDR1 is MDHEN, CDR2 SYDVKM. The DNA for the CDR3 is TGTGCCAGCAATCGAAGAGACAACGTAGGCCAATACTACGAGCAGTACTTC. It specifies CASNRRDNVGQYYEQYF.

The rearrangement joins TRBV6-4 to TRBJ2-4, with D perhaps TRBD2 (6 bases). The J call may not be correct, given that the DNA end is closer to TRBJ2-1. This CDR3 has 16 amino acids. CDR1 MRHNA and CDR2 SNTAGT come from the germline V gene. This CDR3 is CASSDSDSGDYNEQFF. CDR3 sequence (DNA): TGTGCCAGCAGTGACTCGGATAGCGGAGACTACAATGAGCAGTTCTTC.

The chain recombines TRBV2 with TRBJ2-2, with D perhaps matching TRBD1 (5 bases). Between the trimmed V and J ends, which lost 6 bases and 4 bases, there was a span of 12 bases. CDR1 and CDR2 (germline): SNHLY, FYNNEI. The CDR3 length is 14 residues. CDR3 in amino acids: CASSTSGPTGELFF. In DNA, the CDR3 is TGTGCCAGCAGCACCTCAGGGCCCACCGGGGAGCTGTTTTTT. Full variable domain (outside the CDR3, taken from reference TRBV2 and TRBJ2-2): EPEVTQTPSHQVTQMGQEVILRCVPISNHLYFYWYRQILGQKVEFLVSFYNNEISEKSEIFDDQFSVERPDGSNFTLKIRSTKLEDSAMYFCASSTSGPTGELFFGEGSRLTVL.

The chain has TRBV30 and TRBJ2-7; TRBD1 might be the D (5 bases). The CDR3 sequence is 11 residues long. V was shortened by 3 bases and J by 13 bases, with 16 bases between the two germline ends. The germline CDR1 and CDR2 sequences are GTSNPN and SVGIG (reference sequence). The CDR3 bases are TGTGCCTGGAGGGGGCGTCTGACTGTCTACTTC. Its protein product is CAWRGRLTVYF.

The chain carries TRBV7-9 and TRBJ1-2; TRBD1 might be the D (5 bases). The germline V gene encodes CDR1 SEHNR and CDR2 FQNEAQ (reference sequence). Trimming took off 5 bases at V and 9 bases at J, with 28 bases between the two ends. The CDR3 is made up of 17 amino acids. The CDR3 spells CASSQHGTHGLSGCYTF. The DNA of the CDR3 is TGTGCCAGCAGCCAACACGGGACCCACGGGCTCTCGGGTTGCTACACCTTC.

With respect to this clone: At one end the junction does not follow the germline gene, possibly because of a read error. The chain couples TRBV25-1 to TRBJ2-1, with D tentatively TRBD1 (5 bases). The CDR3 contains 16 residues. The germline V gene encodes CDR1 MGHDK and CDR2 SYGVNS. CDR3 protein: CASNEHRNQTYNEQFF. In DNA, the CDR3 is TGTGCCAGCAATGAACACAGGAACCAAACGTACAATGAGCAGTTCTTC.

CDR3 sequence: CASSPGQEYQETQYF. The CDR3 DNA sequence: TGTGCCAGCAGCCCGGGACAGGAGTACCAAGAGACCCAGTACTTC. The chain uses TRBV7-9 and TRBJ2-5; 8 nucleotides match TRBD1. The trim removed 5 bases at V and 0 bases at J, leaving 5 bases unmatched. The CDR3 has 15 amino acids. From germline, CDR1 is SEHNR and CDR2 FQNEAQ (reference sequence).

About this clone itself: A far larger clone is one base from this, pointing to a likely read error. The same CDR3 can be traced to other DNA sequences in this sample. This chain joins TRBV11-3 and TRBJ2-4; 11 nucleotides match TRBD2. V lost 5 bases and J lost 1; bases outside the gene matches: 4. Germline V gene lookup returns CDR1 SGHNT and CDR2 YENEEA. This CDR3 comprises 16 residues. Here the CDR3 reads CASSPGLAGAKNIQYF. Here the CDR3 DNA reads TGTGCCAGCAGCCCAGGACTAGCGGGCGCCAAAAACATTCAGTACTTC. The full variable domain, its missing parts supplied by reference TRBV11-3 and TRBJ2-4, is EAGVVQSPRYKIIEKKQPVAFWCNPISGHNTLYWYLQNLGQGPELLIRYENEEAVDDSQLPKDRFSAERLKGVDSTLKIQPAELGDSAVYLCASSPGLAGAKNIQYFGAGTRLSVL.

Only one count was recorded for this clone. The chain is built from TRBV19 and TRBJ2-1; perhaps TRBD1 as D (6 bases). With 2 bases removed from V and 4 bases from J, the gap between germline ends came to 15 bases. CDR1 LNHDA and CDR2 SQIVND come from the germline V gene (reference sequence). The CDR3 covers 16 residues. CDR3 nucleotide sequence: TGTGCCAGTAGTATAACGGGACAAGCCTTATACAATGAGCAGTTCTTC. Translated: CASSITGQALYNEQFF.

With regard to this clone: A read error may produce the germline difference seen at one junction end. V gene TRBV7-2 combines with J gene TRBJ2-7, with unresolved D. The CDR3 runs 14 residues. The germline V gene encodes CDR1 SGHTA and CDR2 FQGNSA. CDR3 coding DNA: TGTGCCAGCAGTCCAAACCGACAATCCTCCGAGCAGTACTTC. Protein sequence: CASSPNRQSSEQYF.

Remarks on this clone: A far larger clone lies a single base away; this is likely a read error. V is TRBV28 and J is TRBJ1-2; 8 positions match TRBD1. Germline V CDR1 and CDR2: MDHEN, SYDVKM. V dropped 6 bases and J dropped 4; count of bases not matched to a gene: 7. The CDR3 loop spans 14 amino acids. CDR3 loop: CASRYQGAGYGYTF. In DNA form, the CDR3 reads TGTGCCAGCAGATATCAGGGGGCTGGCTATGGCTACACCTTC.

The CDR3 bases are TGTGCCAGCAGCTCACGAAGGGGGTCCTCCTACGAGCAGTACTTC. It yields the protein CASSSRRGSSYEQYF. The rearrangement uses TRBV5-4 and TRBJ2-7; a possible D gene is TRBD1 (6 bases). CDR1 is SGHNT, CDR2 YYREEE, per germline (reference sequence). The CDR3 covers 15 residues. Trimming shortened V by 3 bases and J by 0 bases, and 13 bases separated the two germline ends.